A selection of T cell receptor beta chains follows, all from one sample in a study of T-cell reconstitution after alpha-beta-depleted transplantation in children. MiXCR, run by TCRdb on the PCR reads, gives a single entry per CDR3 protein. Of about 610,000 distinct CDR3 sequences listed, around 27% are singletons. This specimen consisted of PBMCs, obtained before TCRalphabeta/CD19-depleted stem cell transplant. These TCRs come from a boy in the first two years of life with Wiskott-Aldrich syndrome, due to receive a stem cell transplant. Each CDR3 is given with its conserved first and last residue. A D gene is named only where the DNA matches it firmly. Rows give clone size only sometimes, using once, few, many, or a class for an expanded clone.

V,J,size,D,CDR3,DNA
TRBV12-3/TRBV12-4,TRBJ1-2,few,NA,CASSLVTDYGYTF,TGTGCCAGCAGTTTAGTTACGGACTATGGCTACACCTTC
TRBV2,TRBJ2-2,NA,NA,CASSATRNGELFF,TGTGCCAGCAGTGCTACTAGGAACGGGGAGCTGTTTTTT
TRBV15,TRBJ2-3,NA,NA,CATGGPSLGDTQYF,TGTGCCACCGGGGGACCGTCCCTCGGAGATACGCAGTATTTT
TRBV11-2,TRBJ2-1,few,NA,CASSLSPTSSYNEQFF,TGTGCCAGCAGCTTATCGCCCACGAGCTCCTACAATGAGCAGTTCTTC
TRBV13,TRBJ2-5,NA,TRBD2,CASSQYLRTSGRGLEETQYF,TGTGCCAGCAGCCAGTACCTGAGGACTAGCGGGAGGGGGTTAGAAGAGACCCAGTACTTC
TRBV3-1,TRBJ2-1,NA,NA,CASSQAGTEQFF,TGTGCCAGCAGCCAAGCCGGGACTGAGCAGTTCTTC
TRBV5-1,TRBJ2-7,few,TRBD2,CASSNSASGYEQYF,TGCGCCAGCAGCAACAGCGCTAGCGGCTACGAGCAGTACTTC
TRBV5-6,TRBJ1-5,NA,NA,CASSSGRSGPQHF,TGTGCCAGCAGCTCCGGACGGTCAGGGCCCCAGCATTTT
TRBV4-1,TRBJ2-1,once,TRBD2,CASSQLLAGGNAQFF,TGCGCCAGCAGCCAACTTCTAGCGGGAGGGAATGCGCAGTTCTTC
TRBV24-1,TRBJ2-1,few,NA,CATSDDNYRAKFF,TGTGCCACCAGTGATGACAACTACAGGGCTAAGTTCTTC
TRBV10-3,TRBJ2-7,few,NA,CAISWDSPTYEQYF,TGTGCCATCAGCTGGGACTCTCCCACCTACGAGCAGTACTTC
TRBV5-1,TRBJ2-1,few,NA,CASKARGGYNEQFF,TGCGCCAGCAAGGCTAGAGGGGGCTACAATGAGCAGTTCTTC
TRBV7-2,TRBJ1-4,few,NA,CASSSRYFTTNEKLFF,TGTGCCAGCAGTAGCCGGTACTTTACAACTAATGAAAAACTGTTTTTT
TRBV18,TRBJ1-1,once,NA,CASSPVGQNTEAFF,TGTGCCAGCTCACCGGTGGGACAGAACACTGAAGCTTTCTTT
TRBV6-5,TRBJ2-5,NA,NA,CASSSLGSRETQYF,TGTGCCAGCAGTTCTCTCGGTAGTAGAGAGACCCAGTACTTC
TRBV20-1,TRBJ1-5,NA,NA,CSVPDRDQPQHF,TGCAGTGTCCCCGACAGAGATCAGCCCCAGCATTTT
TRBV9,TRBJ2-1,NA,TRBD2,CASSFLAGGPYSEQFF,TGTGCCAGCAGCTTTCTAGCGGGAGGGCCTTACAGTGAGCAGTTCTTC
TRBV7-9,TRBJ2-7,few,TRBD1,CASSYDRGQQYF,TGTGCCAGCAGTTATGACAGGGGACAGCAGTACTTC
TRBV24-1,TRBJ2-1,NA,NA,CATSDTNEQFF,TGTGCCACCAGTGACACCAATGAGCAGTTCTTC
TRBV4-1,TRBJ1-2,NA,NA,CASSQELAGELYGYTF,TGCGCCAGCAGCCAAGAGTTAGCAGGGGAGCTCTATGGCTACACCTTC
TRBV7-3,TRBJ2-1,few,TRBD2,CASSLGRAGGPTTEQFF,TGTGCCAGCAGCTTAGGGAGAGCGGGAGGGCCCACCACTGAGCAGTTCTTC
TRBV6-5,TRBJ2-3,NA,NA,CASSYSMSASTDTQYF,TGTGCCAGCAGTTACTCGATGTCAGCTAGCACAGATACGCAGTATTTT
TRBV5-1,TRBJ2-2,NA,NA,CASRLRLGPELFF,TGCGCCAGCAGGCTACGACTGGGACCGGAGCTGTTTTTT
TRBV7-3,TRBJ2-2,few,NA,CASSLTYGSVELFF,TGTGCCAGCAGCTTAACGTACGGGAGTGTGGAGCTGTTTTTT
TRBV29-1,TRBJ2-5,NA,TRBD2,CSAGTSGSKRETQYF,TGCAGCGCCGGGACTAGCGGGAGTAAGAGAGAGACCCAGTACTTC
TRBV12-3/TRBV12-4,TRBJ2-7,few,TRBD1,CASSLTGQYEQYF,TGTGCCAGCAGTTTGACGGGACAGTACGAGCAGTACTTC
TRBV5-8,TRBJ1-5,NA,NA,CASSLGLRNQPQHF,TGTGCCAGCAGCTTGGGGTTGAGAAATCAGCCCCAGCATTTT
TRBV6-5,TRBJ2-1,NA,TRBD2,CASSYSNWYAGVRVNEQFF,TGTGCCAGCAGTTACTCGAATTGGTATGCGGGAGTGAGGGTAAATGAGCAGTTCTTC
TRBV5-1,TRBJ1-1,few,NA,CASSEGTRMNTEAFF,TGCGCCAGCAGCGAAGGGACAAGGATGAACACTGAAGCTTTCTTT
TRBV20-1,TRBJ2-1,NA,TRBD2,CIARSTSGRSYNEQFF,TGCATTGCTAGATCAACTAGCGGGAGGTCGTACAATGAGCAGTTCTTC
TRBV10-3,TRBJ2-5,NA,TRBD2,CAISERGGRTVKTQYF,TGTGCCATCAGTGAGAGGGGCGGGAGAACGGTAAAGACCCAGTACTTC
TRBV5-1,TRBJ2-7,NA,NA,CASSPSGQRAWEQYF,TGCGCCAGCAGCCCGTCCGGTCAGCGGGCTTGGGAGCAGTACTTC
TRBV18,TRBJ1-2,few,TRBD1,CASSPRDRATYGYTF,TGTGCCAGCTCACCCCGGGACAGGGCGACCTATGGCTACACCTTC
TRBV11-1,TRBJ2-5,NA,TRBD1,CASSLASGTGGKKTQYF,TGTGCCAGCAGCTTAGCATCCGGGACAGGGGGCAAAAAGACCCAGTACTTC
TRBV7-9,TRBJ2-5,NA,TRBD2,CASSPGLVQETQYF,TGTGCCAGCAGCCCGGGACTAGTTCAAGAGACCCAGTACTTC
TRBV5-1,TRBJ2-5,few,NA,CASSPRGEGETQYF,TGCGCCAGCAGCCCACGAGGAGAGGGGGAGACCCAGTACTTC
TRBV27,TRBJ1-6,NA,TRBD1,CASSTAGQGTSPLHF,TGTGCCAGCAGCACCGCAGGACAGGGAACCTCACCCCTCCACTTT
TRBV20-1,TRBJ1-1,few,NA,CSARAQLQAFF,TGCAGTGCTAGAGCCCAACTACAAGCTTTCTTT
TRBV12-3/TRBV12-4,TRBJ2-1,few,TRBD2,CASSRPSGRANNEQFF,TGTGCCAGCAGTCGCCCTAGCGGGAGGGCCAACAATGAGCAGTTCTTC
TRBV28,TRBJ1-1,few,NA,CASSLGEGNTEAFF,TGTGCCAGCAGTTTAGGTGAGGGGAACACTGAAGCTTTCTTT
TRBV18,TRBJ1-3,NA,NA,CASSPPDFLSSGNTIYF,TGTGCCAGCTCACCACCCGACTTCCTGAGCTCTGGAAACACCATATATTTT
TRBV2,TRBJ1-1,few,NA,CASSETGYTEAFF,TGTGCCAGCAGTGAGACAGGATACACTGAAGCTTTCTTT
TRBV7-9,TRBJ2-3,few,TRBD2,CASSSIPATSVTDTQYF,TGTGCCAGCAGCTCCATTCCCGCGACTAGCGTGACAGATACGCAGTATTTT
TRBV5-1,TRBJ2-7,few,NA,CASSDSVAYEQYF,TGCGCCAGCAGCGATAGCGTGGCCTACGAGCAGTACTTC
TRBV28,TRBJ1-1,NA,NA,CASSLIGIGTEAFF,TGTGCCAGCAGTCTCATCGGGATTGGTACTGAAGCTTTCTTT
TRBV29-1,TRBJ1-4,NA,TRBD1,CSVGQSDNEKLFF,TGCAGCGTGGGACAGTCGGATAATGAAAAACTGTTTTTT